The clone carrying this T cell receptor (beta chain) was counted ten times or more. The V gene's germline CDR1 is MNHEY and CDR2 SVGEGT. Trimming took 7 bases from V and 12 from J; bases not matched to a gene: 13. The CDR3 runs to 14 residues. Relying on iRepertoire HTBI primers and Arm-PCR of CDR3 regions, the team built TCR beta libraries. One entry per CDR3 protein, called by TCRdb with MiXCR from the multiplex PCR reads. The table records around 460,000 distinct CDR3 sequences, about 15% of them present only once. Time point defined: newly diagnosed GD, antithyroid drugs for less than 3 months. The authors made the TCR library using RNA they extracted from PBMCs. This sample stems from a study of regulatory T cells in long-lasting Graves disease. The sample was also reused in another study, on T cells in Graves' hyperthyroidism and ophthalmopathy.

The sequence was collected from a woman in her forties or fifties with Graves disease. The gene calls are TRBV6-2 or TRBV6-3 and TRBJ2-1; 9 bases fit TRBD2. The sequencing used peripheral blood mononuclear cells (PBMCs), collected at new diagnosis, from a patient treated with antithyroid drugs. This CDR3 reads CASTGTSSTEGQFF. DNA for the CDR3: TGTGCCAGCACCGGGACTAGCTCCACAGAGGGGCAGTTCTTC.